This paragraph covers one TCR beta chain sequence. MiXCR, run by TCRdb on the PCR reads, gives a single entry per CDR3 protein. The sample lists approximately 320,000 distinct CDR3 sequences, roughly a quarter occurring once. A CD8+CD4-CCR7+CD45RA+ gate was used to sort naive CD8 T cells. This sample is drawn from a study of molecular identifiers for immune sequencing clone quantification. Germline V lookup: CDR1 SGHTA, CDR2 FQGNSA. V was clipped by 1 base and J by 9 bases, with 10 bases between them. This CDR3 comprises 13 residues. Material for sequencing was naive CD8+ T cells from blood, with Jurkat cell RNA spiked in. Subset specified: FACS-sorted CD8+CD4-CCR7+CD45RA+ naive T cells. This clonotype was sampled from a human donor in good health. Some libraries in this study had Jurkat cell RNA spiked in. V and J are TRBV7-2 and TRBJ2-1; weak D call: TRBD2 (5 bases). In DNA, the CDR3 is TGTGCCAGCAGCTTAGTAACCGGGATTGAGCAGTTCTTC. This translates into CASSLVTGIEQFF.